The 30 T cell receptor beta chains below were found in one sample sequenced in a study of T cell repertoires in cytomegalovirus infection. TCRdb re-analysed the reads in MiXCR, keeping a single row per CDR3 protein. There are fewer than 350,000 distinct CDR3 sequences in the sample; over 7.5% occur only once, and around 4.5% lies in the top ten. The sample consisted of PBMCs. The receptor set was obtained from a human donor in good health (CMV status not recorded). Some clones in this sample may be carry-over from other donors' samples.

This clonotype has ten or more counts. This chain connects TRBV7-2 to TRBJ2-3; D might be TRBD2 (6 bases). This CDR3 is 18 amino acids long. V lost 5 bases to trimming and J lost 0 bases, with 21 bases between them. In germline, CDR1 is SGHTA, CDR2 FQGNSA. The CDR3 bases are TGTGCCAGCAGCCATAGTGGGGGACTCCGTTCTAGCACAGATACGCAGTATTTT. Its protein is CASSHSGGLRSSTDTQYF. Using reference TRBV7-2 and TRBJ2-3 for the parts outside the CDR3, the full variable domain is GAGVSQSPSNKVTEKGKDVELRCDPISGHTALYWYRQSLGQGLEFLIYFQGNSAPDKSGLPSDRFSAERTGGSVSTLTIQRTQQEDSAVYLCASSHSGGLRSSTDTQYFGPGTRLTVL.

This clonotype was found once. The CDR3 spells CASSFRGQSYNEQYF. CDR3 sequence (DNA): TGTGCCAGCAGCTTCAGGGGGCAATCCTACAATGAGCAGTACTTC. V and J are TRBV7-3 and TRBJ2-1, with 8 nucleotides matching TRBD1. The better agreement between TRBJ2-7 and the DNA end casts doubt on the J call. This CDR3 is built from 15 residues. Germline V gene sequence: CDR1 SGHTA, CDR2 FQGTGA.

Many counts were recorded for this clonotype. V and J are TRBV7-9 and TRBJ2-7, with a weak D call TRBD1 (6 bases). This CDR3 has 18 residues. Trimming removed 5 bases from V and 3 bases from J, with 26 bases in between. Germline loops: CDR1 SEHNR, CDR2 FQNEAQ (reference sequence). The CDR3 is CASSLGAGSISFSYEQYF. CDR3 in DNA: TGTGCCAGCAGCCTGGGGGCAGGGTCTATTTCTTTTAGCTACGAGCAGTACTTC. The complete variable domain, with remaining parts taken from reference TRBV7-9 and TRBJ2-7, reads DTGVSQNPRHKITKRGQNVTFRCDPISEHNRLYWYRQTLGQGPEFLTYFQNEAQLEKSRLLSDRFSAERPKGSFSTLEIQRTEQGDSAMYLCASSLGAGSISFSYEQYFGPGTRLTVT.

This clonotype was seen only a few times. CDR3 nucleotides: TGTGCCAGCAGCTCATCCAAATCGTACCAAGAGACCCAGTACTTC. It specifies CASSSSKSYQETQYF. The chain couples TRBV11-2 to TRBJ2-5; D is ambiguous. Germline loops: CDR1 SGHAT, CDR2 FQNNGV. Between the trimmed V and J ends, which lost 4 bases and 0 bases, there was a span of 12 bases. The CDR3 covers 15 residues.

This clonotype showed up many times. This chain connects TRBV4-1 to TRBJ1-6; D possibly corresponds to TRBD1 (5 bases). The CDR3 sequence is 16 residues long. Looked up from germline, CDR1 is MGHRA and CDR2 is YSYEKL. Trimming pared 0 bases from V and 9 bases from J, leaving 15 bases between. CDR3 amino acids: CASSQEVAERGSPLHF. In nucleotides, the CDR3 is TGCGCCAGCAGCCAAGAGGTGGCGGAGAGGGGTTCACCCCTCCACTTT.

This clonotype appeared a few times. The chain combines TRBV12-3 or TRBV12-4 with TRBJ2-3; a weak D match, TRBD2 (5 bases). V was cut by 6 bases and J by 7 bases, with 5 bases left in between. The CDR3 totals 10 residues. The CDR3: CASSGNTQYF. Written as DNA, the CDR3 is TGTGCCAGCAGCGGGAATACGCAGTATTTT.

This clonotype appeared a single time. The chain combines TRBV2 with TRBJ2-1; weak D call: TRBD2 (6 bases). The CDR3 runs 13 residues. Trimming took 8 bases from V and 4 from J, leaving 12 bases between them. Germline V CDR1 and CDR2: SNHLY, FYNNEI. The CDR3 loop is CASQGGGYNEQFF. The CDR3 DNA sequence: TGTGCCAGCCAGGGAGGAGGGTACAATGAGCAGTTCTTC.

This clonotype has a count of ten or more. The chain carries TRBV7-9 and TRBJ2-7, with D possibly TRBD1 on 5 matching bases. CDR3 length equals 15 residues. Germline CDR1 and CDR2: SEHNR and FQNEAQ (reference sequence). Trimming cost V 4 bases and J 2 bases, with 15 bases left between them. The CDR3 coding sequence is TGTGCCAGCAGCTCCAGGGCTGCCCTTACCTACGAGCAGTACTTC. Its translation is CASSSRAALTYEQYF.

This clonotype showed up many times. The chain's CDR3 is CASSTSGTPDTQYF. CDR3 in DNA: TGTGCCAGCAGCACTAGCGGGACACCAGATACGCAGTATTTT. The gene calls are TRBV7-3 and TRBJ2-3; TRBD2 matches at 10 bases. V was pared by 5 bases and J by 4 bases, with 3 bases of the junction left unmatched. Germline-derived CDR1 and CDR2 are SGHTA and FQGTGA. The CDR3 is 14 amino acids.

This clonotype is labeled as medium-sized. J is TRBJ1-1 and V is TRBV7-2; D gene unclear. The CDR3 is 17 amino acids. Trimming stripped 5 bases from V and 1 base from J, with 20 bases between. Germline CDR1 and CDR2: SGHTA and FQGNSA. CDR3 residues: CASSTTGSLRTNTEAFF. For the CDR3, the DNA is TGTGCCAGCAGCACGACCGGGAGCCTGAGGACGAACACTGAAGCTTTCTTT.

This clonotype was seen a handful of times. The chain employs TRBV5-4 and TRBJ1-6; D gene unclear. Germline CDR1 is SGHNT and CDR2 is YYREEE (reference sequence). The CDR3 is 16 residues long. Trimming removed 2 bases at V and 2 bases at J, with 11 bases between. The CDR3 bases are TGTGCCAGCAGCTTAGGCTACCAGACCTATAATTCACCCCTCCACTTT. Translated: CASSLGYQTYNSPLHF.

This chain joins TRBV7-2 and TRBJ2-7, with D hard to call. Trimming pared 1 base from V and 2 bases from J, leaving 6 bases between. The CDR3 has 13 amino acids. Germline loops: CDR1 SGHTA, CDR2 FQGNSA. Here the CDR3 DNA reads TGTGCCAGCAGCTTAGATTTAGCCTACGAGCAGTACTTC. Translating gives CASSLDLAYEQYF.

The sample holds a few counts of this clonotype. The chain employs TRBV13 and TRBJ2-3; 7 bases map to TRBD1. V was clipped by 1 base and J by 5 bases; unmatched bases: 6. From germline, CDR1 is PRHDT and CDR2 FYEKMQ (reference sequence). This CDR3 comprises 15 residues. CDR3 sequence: CASSLAGGDGDTQYF. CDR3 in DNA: TGTGCCAGCAGCTTAGCAGGGGGTGATGGAGATACGCAGTATTTT. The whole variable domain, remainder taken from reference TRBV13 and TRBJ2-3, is AAGVIQSPRHLIKEKRETATLKCYPIPRHDTVYWYQQGPGQDPQFLISFYEKMQSDKGSIPDRFSAQQFSDYHSELNMSSLELGDSALYFCASSLAGGDGDTQYFGPGTRLTVL.

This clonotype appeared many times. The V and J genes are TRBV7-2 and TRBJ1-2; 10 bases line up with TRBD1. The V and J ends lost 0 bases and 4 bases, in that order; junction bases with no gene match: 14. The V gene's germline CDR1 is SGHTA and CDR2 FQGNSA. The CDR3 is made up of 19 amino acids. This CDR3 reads CASSLAFRGGTGASYGYTF. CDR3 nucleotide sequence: TGTGCCAGCAGCTTAGCATTTAGAGGGGGGACAGGGGCTTCCTATGGCTACACCTTC.

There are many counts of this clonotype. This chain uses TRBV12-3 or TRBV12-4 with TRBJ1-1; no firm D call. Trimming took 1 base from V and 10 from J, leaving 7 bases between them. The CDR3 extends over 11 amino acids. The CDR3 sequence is CASSLGNRAFF. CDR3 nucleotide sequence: TGTGCCAGCAGTTTAGGGAATCGAGCTTTCTTT.

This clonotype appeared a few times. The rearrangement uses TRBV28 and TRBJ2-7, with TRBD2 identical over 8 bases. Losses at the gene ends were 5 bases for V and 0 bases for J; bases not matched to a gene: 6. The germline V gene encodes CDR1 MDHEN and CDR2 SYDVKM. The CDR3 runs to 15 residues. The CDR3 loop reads CASSIRLAFSYEQYF. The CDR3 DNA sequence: TGTGCCAGCAGTATTCGACTAGCGTTCTCCTACGAGCAGTACTTC.

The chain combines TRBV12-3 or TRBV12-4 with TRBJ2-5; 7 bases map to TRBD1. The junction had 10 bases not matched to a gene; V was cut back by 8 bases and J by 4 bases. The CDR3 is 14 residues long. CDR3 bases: TGTGCCAGCGCCCCGAGACAGGGAGCAGAGACCCAGTACTTC. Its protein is CASAPRQGAETQYF.

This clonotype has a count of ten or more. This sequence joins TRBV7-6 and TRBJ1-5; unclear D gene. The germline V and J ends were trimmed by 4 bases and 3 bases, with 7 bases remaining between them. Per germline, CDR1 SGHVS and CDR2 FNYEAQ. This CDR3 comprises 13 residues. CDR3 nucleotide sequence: TGTGCCAGCAGCTCCGACATCAATCAGCCCCAGCATTTT. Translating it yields CASSSDINQPQHF.

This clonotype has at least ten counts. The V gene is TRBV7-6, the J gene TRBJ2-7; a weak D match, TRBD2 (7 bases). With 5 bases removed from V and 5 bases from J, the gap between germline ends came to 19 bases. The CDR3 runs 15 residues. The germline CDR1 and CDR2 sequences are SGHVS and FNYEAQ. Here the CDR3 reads CASSKNLGGGDEQYF. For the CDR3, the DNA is TGTGCCAGCAGCAAAAATCTTGGGGGGGGCGACGAGCAGTACTTC.

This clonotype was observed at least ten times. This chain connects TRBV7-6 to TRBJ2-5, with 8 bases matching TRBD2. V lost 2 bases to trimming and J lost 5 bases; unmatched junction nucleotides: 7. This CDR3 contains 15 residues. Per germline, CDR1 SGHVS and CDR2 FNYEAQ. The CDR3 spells CASSLTPGGWETQYF. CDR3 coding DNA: TGTGCCAGCAGCTTAACTCCGGGAGGGTGGGAGACCCAGTACTTC.

The CDR3 is CSARVPRTSGRGPIYNEQFF. The CDR3 DNA reads as TGCAGTGCTAGGGTCCCCCGGACTAGCGGGAGGGGGCCCATCTACAATGAGCAGTTCTTC. The J gene is TRBJ2-1, the V gene TRBV20-1; 15 bases agree with TRBD2. Trimming took 3 bases from V and 3 from J; bases not matched to a gene: 15. The CDR3 runs 20 residues. The V gene's germline CDR1 is DFQATT and CDR2 SNEGSKA (reference sequence).

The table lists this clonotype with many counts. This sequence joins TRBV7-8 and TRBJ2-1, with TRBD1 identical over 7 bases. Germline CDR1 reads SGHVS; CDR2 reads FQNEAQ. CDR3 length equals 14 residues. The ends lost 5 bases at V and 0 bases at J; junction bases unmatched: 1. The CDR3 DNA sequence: TGTGCCAGCAGCGGACAGGTCTCCTACAATGAGCAGTTCTTC. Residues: CASSGQVSYNEQFF.

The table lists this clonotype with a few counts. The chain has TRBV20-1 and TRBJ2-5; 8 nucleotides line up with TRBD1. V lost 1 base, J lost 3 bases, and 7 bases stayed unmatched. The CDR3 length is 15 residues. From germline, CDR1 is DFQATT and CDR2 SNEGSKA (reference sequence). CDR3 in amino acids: CSARGLRQGKETQYF. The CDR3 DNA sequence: TGCAGTGCTAGAGGGTTAAGACAGGGGAAAGAGACCCAGTACTTC.

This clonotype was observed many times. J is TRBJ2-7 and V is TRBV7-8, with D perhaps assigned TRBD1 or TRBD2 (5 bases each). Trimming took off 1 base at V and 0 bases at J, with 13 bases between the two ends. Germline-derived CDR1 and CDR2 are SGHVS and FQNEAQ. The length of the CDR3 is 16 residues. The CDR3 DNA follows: TGTGCCAGCAGCTTAGTCGGGGCGCGGAGCTCCTACGAGCAGTACTTC. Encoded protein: CASSLVGARSSYEQYF.

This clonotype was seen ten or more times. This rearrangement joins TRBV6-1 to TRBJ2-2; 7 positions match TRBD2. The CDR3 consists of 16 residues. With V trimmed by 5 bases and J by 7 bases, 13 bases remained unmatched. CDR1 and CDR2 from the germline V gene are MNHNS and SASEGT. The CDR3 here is CASSPIGLDVSGELFF. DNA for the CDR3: TGTGCCAGCAGTCCAATCGGACTAGACGTCAGCGGGGAGCTGTTTTTT.

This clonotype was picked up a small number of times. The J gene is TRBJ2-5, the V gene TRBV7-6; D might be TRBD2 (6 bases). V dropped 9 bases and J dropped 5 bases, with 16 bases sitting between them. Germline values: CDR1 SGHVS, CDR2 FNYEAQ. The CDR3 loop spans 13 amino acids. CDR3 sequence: CASLDDRGETQYF. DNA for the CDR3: TGTGCCAGTCTCGATGATCGGGGGGAGACCCAGTACTTC. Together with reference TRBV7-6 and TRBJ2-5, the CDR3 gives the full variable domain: GAGVSQSPRYKVTKRGQDVALRCDPISGHVSLYWYRQALGQGPEFLTYFNYEAQQDKSGLPNDRFSAERPEGSISTLTIQRTEQRDSAMYRCASLDDRGETQYFGPGTRLLVL.

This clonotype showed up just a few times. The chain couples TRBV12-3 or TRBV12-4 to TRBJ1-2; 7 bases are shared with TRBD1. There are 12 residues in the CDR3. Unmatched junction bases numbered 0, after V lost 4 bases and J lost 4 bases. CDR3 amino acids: CASSYRGYGYTF. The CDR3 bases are TGTGCCAGCAGTTACAGGGGCTATGGCTACACCTTC.

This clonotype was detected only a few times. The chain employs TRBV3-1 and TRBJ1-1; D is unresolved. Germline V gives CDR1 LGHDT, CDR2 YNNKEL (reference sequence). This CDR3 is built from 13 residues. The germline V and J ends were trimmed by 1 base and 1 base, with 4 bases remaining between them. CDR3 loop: CASSQVPNTEAFF. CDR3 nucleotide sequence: TGTGCCAGCAGCCAAGTCCCGAACACTGAAGCTTTCTTT.

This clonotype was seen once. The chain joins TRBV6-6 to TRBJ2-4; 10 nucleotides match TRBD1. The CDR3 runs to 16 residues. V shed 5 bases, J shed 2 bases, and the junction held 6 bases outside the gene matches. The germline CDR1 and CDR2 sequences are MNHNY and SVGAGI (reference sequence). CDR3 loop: CASSKGQGGTKNIQYF. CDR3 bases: TGTGCCAGCAGTAAAGGACAGGGGGGGACCAAAAACATTCAGTACTTC.

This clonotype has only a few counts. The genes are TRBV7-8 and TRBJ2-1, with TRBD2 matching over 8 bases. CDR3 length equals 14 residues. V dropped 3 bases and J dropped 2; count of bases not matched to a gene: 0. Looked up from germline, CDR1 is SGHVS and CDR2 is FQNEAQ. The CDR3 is CASSFSGAYNEQFF. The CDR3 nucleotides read TGTGCCAGCAGCTTTAGCGGGGCCTACAATGAGCAGTTCTTC.